This is a list of T cell receptor beta chains from one sample in a study of breast tumors, draining lymph nodes, adjacent tissues. TCRdb processed the multiplex PCR reads anew with MiXCR; each CDR3 protein has one entry. This table has under 85,000 distinct CDR3 sequences, roughly a fifth appearing once. Specimen: axillary lymph node tissue. These receptors were collected from a female donor with breast cancer. Some clones in this sample may be carry-over from other donors' samples. Both conserved end residues are part of each CDR3. The D gene is left open where the match is weak. The size field is filled for only some rows; it gives once, few, many or a size class.

d_gene	v_gene	j_gene	abundance	CDR3nt	CDR3aa
TRBD1	TRBV18	TRBJ1-4	NA	TGTGCCAGCTCACCAGCGACAGGGAGGGAAAAACTGTTTTTT	CASSPATGREKLFF
NA	TRBV25-1	TRBJ1-2	many	TGTGCCAGCAGTGATGAGACGGTCTATGGCTACACCTTC	CASSDETVYGYTF
NA	TRBV11-2	TRBJ2-7	many	TGTGCCAGCAGCTTCCTGGACAGCTCCTACGAGCAGTACTTC	CASSFLDSSYEQYF
NA	TRBV2	TRBJ1-6	many	TGTGCCAGCAGCCTAAATATCGGGACGGTGAACTCACCCCTCCACTTT	CASSLNIGTVNSPLHF
TRBD1	TRBV11-3	TRBJ2-1	NA	TGTGCCAGCAGCTTAGCGGGACAGTACAATGAGCAGTTCTTC	CASSLAGQYNEQFF
TRBD2	TRBV20-1	TRBJ2-1	many	TGCAGTGCTAGTGCGAGCGGGGGCGGCTCCTACAATGAGCAGTTCTTC	CSASASGGGSYNEQFF
TRBD1	TRBV6-5	TRBJ1-2	many	TGTGCCAGCAGGCCCGCTGGGACAGGGAGCTATGGCTACACCTTC	CASRPAGTGSYGYTF
NA	TRBV9	TRBJ2-5	many	TGTGCCAGCAGCGTTGGACTCCCACCAGAGACCCAGTACTTC	CASSVGLPPETQYF
TRBD2	TRBV6-5	TRBJ2-7	many	TGTGCCAGCAGTGTGACTAGCGGGGGAGAGCAGTACTTC	CASSVTSGGEQYF
NA	TRBV5-1	TRBJ2-3	many	TGCGCCAGCAGCTTGGGATTCTGGACGGAGGGGGATACGCAGTATTTT	CASSLGFWTEGDTQYF
NA	TRBV25-1	TRBJ2-7	many	TGTGCCAGCAGTGTCGGCCGGGACTCCTACGAGCAGTACTTC	CASSVGRDSYEQYF
TRBD1	TRBV7-2	TRBJ1-2	many	TGTGCCAGCAGCTTATACGGGACAGGGGTGTCTAACTATGGCTACACCTTC	CASSLYGTGVSNYGYTF
TRBD2	TRBV20-1	TRBJ2-5	many	TGCAGTGCTAGATATAGCGGGAGGATTTGGGAGACCCAGTACTTC	CSARYSGRIWETQYF
TRBD2	TRBV2	TRBJ2-5	many	TGTGCCAGCAGTGTGAATGCGGGAGTTGGAGAGACCCAGTACTTC	CASSVNAGVGETQYF
NA	TRBV20-1	TRBJ1-1	NA	TGCAGTGCTAGAGATTCACTGACAGGAAGGAACACTGAAGCTTTCTTT	CSARDSLTGRNTEAFF
NA	TRBV25-1	TRBJ2-6	NA	TGTGCCAGCAGCTCGGGACACCCCTCTGGGGCCAACGTCCTGACTTTC	CASSSGHPSGANVLTF
NA	TRBV7-2	TRBJ2-7	many	TGTGCCAGCAGCTTGGGTTTCTCCTACGAGCAGTACTTC	CASSLGFSYEQYF
NA	TRBV18	TRBJ2-5	few	TGTGCCAGCTCATTTCAGGTCCAAGAGACCCAGTACTTC	CASSFQVQETQYF
NA	TRBV20-1	TRBJ1-2	many	TGTAGTGCTATTGGAGGCGGCTACACCTTC	CSAIGGGYTF
TRBD2	TRBV3-1	TRBJ2-2	NA	TGTGCCAGCAGCCAAGAGGGGGGGGTCACCGGGGAGCTGTTTTTT	CASSQEGGVTGELFF
TRBD2	TRBV7-2	TRBJ2-5	many	TGTGCCAGCAGCTTAGCGAGCGGGAGTGGGCAAGAGACCCAGTACTTC	CASSLASGSGQETQYF
NA	TRBV4-3	TRBJ1-1	NA	TGCGCCAGCAGCCAGGACACTGAAGCTTTCTTT	CASSQDTEAFF
NA	TRBV7-2	TRBJ2-1	many	TGTGCCAGCAGCTTAGTGCCTAGCCCTAAGAAGTTCTTC	CASSLVPSPKKFF
NA	TRBV2	TRBJ2-1	many	TGTGCCAGCAGGGCCCGGGGGGCGCACAATGAGCAGTTCTTC	CASRARGAHNEQFF
TRBD1	TRBV4-3	TRBJ2-7	many	TGCGCCAGCAGCCGTTTACCGGGACAGGGGGCAGAGTACTTC	CASSRLPGQGAEYF
TRBD1	TRBV6-5	TRBJ1-6	many	TGTGCCAGCAGTGCGACAGGGGGCGGAAGCTCCTATAATTCACCCCTCCACTTT	CASSATGGGSSYNSPLHF
NA	TRBV10-3	TRBJ2-7	many	TGTGCCATCAGTGACGGGGGCAGCCTCGGCGAGCAGTACTTC	CAISDGGSLGEQYF
NA	TRBV20-1	TRBJ2-1	many	TGCAGTGCTCCGGGGATTAGGGATGAGCAGTTCTTC	CSAPGIRDEQFF
NA	TRBV7-9	TRBJ2-1	many	TGTGCCAGCAGCGGGACTGACGGGAGCTCCTACAATGAGCAGTTCTTC	CASSGTDGSSYNEQFF
TRBD1	TRBV10-3	TRBJ2-3	many	TGTGCCATCAGTGAAGGACAGGGTAGCACAGATACGCAGTATTTT	CAISEGQGSTDTQYF
TRBD1	TRBV6-4	TRBJ1-4	many	TGTGCCAGAACAGGGGGCAAAGAAAAGATCCGCTGTGATGAAAAACTGTTTTTT	CARTGGKEKIRCDEKLFF
NA	TRBV29-1	TRBJ2-7	NA	TGCAGCGGAGTTCACGAGCAGTACTTC	CSGVHEQYF
NA	TRBV28	TRBJ1-1	NA	TGTGCCAGCACCTTGCCAAACCGACAGGAAGCTTTCTTT	CASTLPNRQEAFF
NA	TRBV20-1	TRBJ1-2	many	TGCAGTGCTTTACAGGGTCTTGGAGGCGGCTACACCTTC	CSALQGLGGGYTF
NA	TRBV6-2/TRBV6-3	TRBJ2-7	many	TGTGCCAGCAGTCACAGCGAAAGCGAGCAGTACTTC	CASSHSESEQYF
NA	TRBV19	TRBJ2-1	many	TGTGCCAGTAGTATAGTCGGCGGAGATTACAATGAGCAGTTCTTC	CASSIVGGDYNEQFF
NA	TRBV10-3	TRBJ2-7	many	TGTGCCATCAGTGAGTCGGGACGGATCTACGAGCAGTACTTC	CAISESGRIYEQYF
TRBD1	TRBV4-3	TRBJ2-7	many	TGCGCCAGCAGCTTCCGCACAGGGGACGAGCAGTACTTC	CASSFRTGDEQYF
TRBD2	TRBV5-1	TRBJ2-1	many	TGCGCCACCTCTCTGAGGACTAGCTCCTACAATGAGCAGTTCTTC	CATSLRTSSYNEQFF
NA	TRBV11-2	TRBJ1-4	many	TGTGCCAGCAGCTCGGGACTCCTAGAAAAACTGTTTTTT	CASSSGLLEKLFF